This entry describes one TCR beta chain. Its antigen remains unknown. These data are taken from a study of cytomegalovirus exposure and HLA in healthy donors. The PCR ran on 60 Vbeta and 13 Jbeta primers. Assay: immunoSEQ multiplex PCR; the TCRdb copy retains only in-frame clones and omits some. Altogether approximately 170,000 clones are present, 74% being singletons, with the ten largest covering about 3.1%. Per the germline V gene, CDR1 is SGHNT and CDR2 is YYREEE (reference sequence). V dropped 4 bases and J dropped 1 base, with 17 bases sitting between them. This CDR3 has 16 amino acids. Study-wide findings and caveats: Among TCR beta chains of equal frequency, HLA-associated ones were more clonally expanded in a later analysis.

The receptor was derived from a woman aged 25 to 39 in good health and CMV-seropositive. Sequencing was done on a sample of PBMCs. V and J are TRBV5-4 and TRBJ2-5; maybe TRBD2 (6 bases). The CDR3 protein is CASSLSVGEAQETQYF. DNA of the CDR3: TGTGCCAGCAGCCTATCCGTGGGGGAGGCCCAAGAGACCCAGTACTTC. The whole variable domain, remainder taken from reference TRBV5-4 and TRBJ2-5, is ETGVTQSPTHLIKTRGQQVTLRCSSQSGHNTVSWYQQALGQGPQFIFQYYREEENGRGNFPPRFSGLQFPNYSSELNVNALELDDSALYLCASSLSVGEAQETQYFGPGTRLLVL.